Shown below are 2 T cell receptor beta chains from a single sample sequenced in a study of shared clonotypes between healthy human individuals. Clones were read by immunoSEQ multiplex PCR, and TCRdb kept only the in-frame ones, dropping some. The sample holds 500,000 to 550,000 clones, roughly 95% seen once. The sample taken for sequencing was naive CD4+ T cells sorted from blood. The subset here: CD45RA+ positively selected. The receptor source for this set is a woman in her twenties or thirties in good health.

V usage is TRBV28 and J usage is TRBJ1-5, with 7 bases fitting TRBD1. The V and J ends lost 1 base and 4 bases, in that order; junction bases with no gene match: 1. Germline CDR1 MDHEN, CDR2 SYDVKM. The CDR3 covers 14 residues. CDR3 sequence: CASSLLQGNQPQHF. Written as DNA, the CDR3 is TGTGCCAGCAGTTTATTACAGGGGAATCAGCCCCAGCATTTT.

The chain uses TRBV7-7 and TRBJ2-5, with D perhaps TRBD2 (7 bases). The end of the DNA fits TRBJ2-7 better, so the J call may be wrong. From germline, CDR1 is SSHAT and CDR2 FNYEAQ (reference sequence). The CDR3 covers 14 residues. The CDR3 DNA reads as TGTGCCAGCAGCCCGGGGGGCGGGAATTACGAGCAGTACTTC. It specifies CASSPGGGNYEQYF.